This TCR beta chain derives from a study of CD8+ T cells in alopecia areata. About the research overall: C3H/HeJ donors aged about 6-13 months with spontaneous alopecia supplied skin grafted onto approximately 7-11-week-old female C3H/HeJ mice. Study findings and constraints: Researchers report lesional scalp, most notably alopecia totalis/universalis, outstripped normal scalp in clonality. Scalp sample sequencing also detects resident alphabeta T cells of normal skin.

Following extraction, RNA underwent reverse transcription to cDNA, which served as the sequencing template. Sequenced by immunoSEQ multiplex PCR; TCRdb stores in-frame clones only, minus some. The repertoire yields around 100,000 clones, none seen only once; the top ten contain 15% to 20%. CDR3 length: 14 residues. The germline gives CDR1 NSQYPW, CDR2 LRSPGD (reference sequence). This clone was counted a few times. Its matching antigen is unknown. Mouse gene names apply. With the read ending 4 residues before the CDR3 end, the germline J gene is used to fill in that end. The receptor's source is a C3H/HeJ mouse with alopecia areata. The strain is characterized by the MHC haplotype H2-k. The V and J genes are TRBV1 and TRBJ2-7, with TRBD1 identical over 7 bases. Sample: lesional skin. The CDR3 DNA, read in part, is TGCACCTGCAGTGCAGATCGGGACAGTTAT. This gives the protein CTCSADRDSY. The CDR3 reads in full as CTCSADRDSYEQYF.